Listed here are 16 T cell receptor beta chains from one sample, sequenced in a study of CD8+ T cells in alopecia areata. The treatment: oral pan-JAK inhibitor, 5-10 mg twice daily. RNA extraction was followed by reverse transcription into cDNA, which acted as the sequencing template. Profiling relied on immunoSEQ multiplex PCR, and the TCRdb table lists in-frame clones only, not all of them. The sample records a few hundred thousand clones, around two fifths being singletons. The input for sequencing was CD4+ T cells sorted from blood, taken at roughly week 30, from a patient treated with tofacitinib. All receptors come from a human donor with alopecia areata.

This clone was observed once. The CDR3 DNA follows: TGTGCCAGCAGCTTGGGCAGGGGAAGCTATGGCTACACCTTC. Encoded protein: CASSLGRGSYGYTF. This chain links TRBV5-6 with TRBJ1-2, with D perhaps matching TRBD1 (6 bases). The CDR3 runs to 14 residues. Germline V gene data show CDR1 as SGHDT and CDR2 as YYEEEE. Deletions cut 0 bases from V and 4 bases from J, with 10 bases between.

The chain couples TRBV5-1 to TRBJ2-1; TRBD2 matches at 12 bases. Trimming at V came to 6 bases and at J to 2 bases, leaving 6 bases not matched to a gene. Germline V gives CDR1 SGHRS, CDR2 YFSETQ. The CDR3 sequence is 16 residues long. CDR3 nucleotide sequence: TGCGCCAGCATCCTGACTAGCGGGAGCACCTACAATGAGCAGTTCTTC. It codes for CASILTSGSTYNEQFF.

The rearrangement uses TRBV5-1 and TRBJ1-2, with no clear D. Trimming shortened V by 3 bases and J by 5 bases, and 8 bases separated the two germline ends. CDR1 and CDR2 from the germline V gene are SGHRS and YFSETQ. This CDR3 is 12 amino acids long. CDR3 residues: CASSSDLYGYTF. The CDR3 nucleotides are TGCGCCAGCAGCTCGGACCTTTATGGCTACACCTTC.

This clone showed up just a few times. The chain couples TRBV30 to TRBJ2-6; D uncertain. The CDR3 extends over 13 amino acids. The germline V gene has CDR1 GTSNPN and CDR2 SVGIG (reference sequence). V was shortened by 1 base and J by 4 bases, with 5 bases between the two germline ends. CDR3 protein: CAWSGSGANVLTF. The CDR3 DNA is TGTGCCTGGAGTGGTAGCGGGGCCAACGTCCTGACTTTC. Full variable domain (remainder filled in from reference TRBV30 and TRBJ2-6): SQTIHQWPATLVQPVGSPLSLECTVEGTSNPNLYWYRQAAGRGLQLLFYSVGIGQISSEVPQNLSASRPQDRQFILSSKKLLLSDSGFYLCAWSGSGANVLTFGAGSRLTVL.

V usage is TRBV10-2 and J usage is TRBJ1-5; D gene ambiguous. This CDR3 contains 14 residues. Germline CDR1 is WSHSY and CDR2 is SAAADI. Trimming cost V 3 bases and J 4 bases, with 10 bases left between them. The CDR3 loop is CASSEFGGNQPQHF. The CDR3 DNA follows: TGCGCCAGCAGTGAATTTGGAGGAAATCAGCCCCAGCATTTT.

This clone was recorded only once. The chain carries TRBV30 and TRBJ2-1, with 10 bases aligning to TRBD1. Germline loops: CDR1 GTSNPN, CDR2 SVGIG (reference sequence). The CDR3 length is 15 residues. The J segment lost 1 base and the V segment lost 1 base, leaving 1 base of the junction unmatched. CDR3 amino acids: CAWSGQGASYNEQFF. Here the CDR3 DNA reads TGTGCCTGGAGTGGACAGGGGGCATCCTACAATGAGCAGTTCTTC.

This rearrangement joins TRBV4-1 to TRBJ2-7; D is unclear. Germline CDR1 MGHRA, CDR2 YSYEKL. CDR3 length: 16 amino acids. Trimming took off 0 bases at V and 5 bases at J, with 17 bases between the two ends. In DNA, the CDR3 is TGCGCCAGCAGCCAAGATCTTACTCACCGAAAGGACGAGCAGTACTTC. This gives the protein CASSQDLTHRKDEQYF.

This chain joins TRBV29-1 and TRBJ2-3; possibly TRBD2 for D (5 bases). The CDR3 runs 12 residues. Germline V CDR1 and CDR2: SQVTM, ANQGSEA. V lost 4 bases, J lost 6 bases, and 11 bases lay in between. CDR3 DNA: TGCAGCGTTGGCAACCGAGGGGATACGCAGTATTTT. This encodes CSVGNRGDTQYF.

The CDR3 region is CASSLDVAAGDTQYF. The DNA for the CDR3 is TGTGCCAGCAGCTTAGACGTTGCGGCAGGAGATACGCAGTATTTT. The chain joins TRBV7-3 to TRBJ2-3; unclear D gene. Trimming took 2 bases from V and 5 from J, leaving 14 bases between them. Per the germline V gene, CDR1 is SGHTA and CDR2 is FQGTGA. CDR3 size: 15 residues.

This clone was observed a few times. This chain links TRBV29-1 with TRBJ1-1; possible D gene TRBD1, 6 bases. Per the germline V gene, CDR1 is SQVTM and CDR2 is ANQGSEA. The CDR3 runs 13 residues. Trimming took off 7 bases at V and 4 bases at J, with 16 bases between the two ends. Written as DNA, the CDR3 is TGCAGCGCTGGACAGTCCTCGGGCACTGAAGCTTTCTTT. Translating gives CSAGQSSGTEAFF.

This clone occurred a few times. This rearrangement joins TRBV30 to TRBJ1-5; 7 bases agree with TRBD1. The length of the CDR3 is 13 residues. CDR1 GTSNPN and CDR2 SVGIG come from the germline V gene (reference sequence). The J segment lost 3 bases and the V segment lost 3 bases, leaving 2 bases of the junction unmatched. DNA for the CDR3: TGTGCCTGGAGCGGACAGGACAATCAGCCCCAGCATTTT. Translating it yields CAWSGQDNQPQHF.

In this sample, this clone turned up a few times. The chain joins TRBV4-2 to TRBJ2-3; D gene uncertain. Germline V gene data show CDR1 as LGHNA and CDR2 as YNFKEQ. V shed 2 bases and J shed 2 bases, with 8 bases lying between them. This CDR3 spans 14 amino acids. The CDR3, as DNA: TGTGCCAGCAGCCAAATCCCGGTCACAGATACGCAGTATTTT. Its translation is CASSQIPVTDTQYF.

The V and J genes are TRBV30 and TRBJ2-1; D ambiguous. The CDR3 covers 12 residues. The V gene lost 0 bases and the J gene lost 3 bases, with 3 bases spanning the gap. CDR1 is GTSNPN and CDR2 is SVGIG in the germline V gene (reference sequence). CDR3 in DNA: TGTGCCTGGAGTGTAGTCTACAATGAGCAGTTCTTC. It is translated as CAWSVVYNEQFF.

V gene TRBV27 combines with J gene TRBJ2-3, with 7 bases lining up with TRBD1. The CDR3 runs 14 residues. Germline lookup yields CDR1 MNHEY and CDR2 SMNVEV (reference sequence). Trimming removed 4 bases from V and 4 bases from J; junction bases left unmatched: 5. Written as DNA, the CDR3 is TGTGCCAGCAGTTACAGGGGATTAGCAGATACGCAGTATTTT. Translated: CASSYRGLADTQYF.

The chain is built from TRBV5-1 and TRBJ2-7; TRBD1 aligns across 9 bases. The germline V gene has CDR1 SGHRS and CDR2 YFSETQ. V was clipped by 4 bases and J by 3 bases; unmatched bases: 2. This CDR3 contains 13 residues. This CDR3 is CASSPDRGYEQYF. The DNA for the CDR3 is TGCGCCAGCAGCCCGGACAGGGGCTACGAGCAGTACTTC. Filled out from reference TRBV5-1 and TRBJ2-7, the complete variable domain reads KAGVTQTPRYLIKTRGQQVTLSCSPISGHRSVSWYQQTPGQGLQFLFEYFSETQRNKGNFPGRFSGRQFSNSRSEMNVSTLELGDSALYLCASSPDRGYEQYFGPGTRLTVT.

Concerning this clone itself: An end of the junction does not agree with germline; a read error may underlie this. The chain employs TRBV2 and TRBJ1-2; 7 nucleotides match TRBD1. Germline values: CDR1 SNHLY, CDR2 FYNNEI. The CDR3 totals 14 residues. The CDR3 DNA reads as TGTGCCAGCAGTTCTTCCGGGACAGAATATGGCTGCACCTTC. Its protein is CASSSSGTEYGCTF.